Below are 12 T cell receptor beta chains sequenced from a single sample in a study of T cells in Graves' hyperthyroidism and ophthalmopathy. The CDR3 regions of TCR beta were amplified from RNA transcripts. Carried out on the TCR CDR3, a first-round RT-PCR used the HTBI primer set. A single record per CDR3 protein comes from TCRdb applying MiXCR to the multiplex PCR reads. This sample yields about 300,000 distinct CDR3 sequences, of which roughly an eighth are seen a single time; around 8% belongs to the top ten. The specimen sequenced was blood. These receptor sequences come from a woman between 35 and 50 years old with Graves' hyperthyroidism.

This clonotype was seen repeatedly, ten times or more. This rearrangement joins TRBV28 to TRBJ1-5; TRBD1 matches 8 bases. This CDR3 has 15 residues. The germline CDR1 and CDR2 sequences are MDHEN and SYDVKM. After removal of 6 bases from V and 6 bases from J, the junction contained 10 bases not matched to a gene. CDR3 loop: CASRLTGELRQPQHF. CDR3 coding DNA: TGTGCCAGCAGGCTGACAGGGGAACTTCGTCAGCCCCAGCATTTT.

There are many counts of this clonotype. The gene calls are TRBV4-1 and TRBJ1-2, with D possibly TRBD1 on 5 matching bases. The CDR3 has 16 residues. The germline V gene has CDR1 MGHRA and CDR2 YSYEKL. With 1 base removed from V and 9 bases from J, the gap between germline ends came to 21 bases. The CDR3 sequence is CASSQVGARGPRSYTF. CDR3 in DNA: TGCGCCAGCAGCCAAGTAGGGGCGCGTGGCCCTAGGAGCTACACCTTC.

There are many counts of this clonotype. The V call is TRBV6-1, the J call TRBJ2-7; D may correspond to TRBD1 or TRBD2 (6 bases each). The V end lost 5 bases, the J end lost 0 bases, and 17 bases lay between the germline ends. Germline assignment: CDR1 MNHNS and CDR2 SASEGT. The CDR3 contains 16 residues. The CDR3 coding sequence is TGTGCCAGCAGTCTGGGGGCCGGGACTTTCTCCTACGAGCAGTACTTC. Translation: CASSLGAGTFSYEQYF.

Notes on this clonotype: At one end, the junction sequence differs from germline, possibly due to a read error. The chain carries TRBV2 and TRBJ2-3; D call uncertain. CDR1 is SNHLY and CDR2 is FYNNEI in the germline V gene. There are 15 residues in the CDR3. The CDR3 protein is CAISKTETSTDTQYF. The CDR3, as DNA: TGTGCCATCAGTAAGACCGAAACTAGCACAGATACGCAGTATTTT.

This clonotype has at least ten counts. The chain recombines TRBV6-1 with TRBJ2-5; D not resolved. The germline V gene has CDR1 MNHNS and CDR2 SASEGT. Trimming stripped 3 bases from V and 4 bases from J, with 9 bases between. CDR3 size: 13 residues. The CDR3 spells CASSDPFSETQYF. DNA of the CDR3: TGTGCCAGCAGTGACCCATTCTCAGAGACCCAGTACTTC.

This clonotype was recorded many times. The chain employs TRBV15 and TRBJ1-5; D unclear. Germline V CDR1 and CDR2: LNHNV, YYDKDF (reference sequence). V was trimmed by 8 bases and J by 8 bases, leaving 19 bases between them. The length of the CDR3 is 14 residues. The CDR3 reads CATSVGSRIEPQHF. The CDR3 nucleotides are TGTGCCACCTCCGTCGGGTCACGGATCGAGCCCCAGCATTTT.

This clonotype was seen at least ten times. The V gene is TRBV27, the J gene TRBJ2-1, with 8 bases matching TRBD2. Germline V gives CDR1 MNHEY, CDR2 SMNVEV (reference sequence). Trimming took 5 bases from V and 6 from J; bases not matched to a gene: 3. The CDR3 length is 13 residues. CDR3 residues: CASSNSGANEQFF. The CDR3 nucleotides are TGTGCCAGCAGTAATAGCGGGGCCAATGAGCAGTTCTTC.

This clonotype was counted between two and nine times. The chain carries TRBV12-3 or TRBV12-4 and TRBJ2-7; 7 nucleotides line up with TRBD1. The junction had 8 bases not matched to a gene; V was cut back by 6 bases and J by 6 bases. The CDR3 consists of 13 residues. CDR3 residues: CASSQDRLGEQYF. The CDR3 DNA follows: TGTGCCAGCAGCCAGGACAGGTTGGGCGAGCAGTACTTC.

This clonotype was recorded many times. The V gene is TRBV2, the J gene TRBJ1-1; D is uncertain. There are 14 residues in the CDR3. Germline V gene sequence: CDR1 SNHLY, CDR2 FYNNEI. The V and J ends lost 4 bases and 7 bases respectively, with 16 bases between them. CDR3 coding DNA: TGTGCCAGCAGTGGGATGGAATCTCCCTTTGAAGCTTTCTTT. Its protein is CASSGMESPFEAFF.

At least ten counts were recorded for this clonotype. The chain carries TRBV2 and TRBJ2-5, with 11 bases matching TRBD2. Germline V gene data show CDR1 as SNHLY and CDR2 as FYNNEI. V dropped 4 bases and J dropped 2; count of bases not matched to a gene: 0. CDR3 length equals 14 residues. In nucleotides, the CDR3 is TGTGCCAGCAGTGGACTAGCGGGGCAAGAGACCCAGTACTTC. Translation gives CASSGLAGQETQYF.

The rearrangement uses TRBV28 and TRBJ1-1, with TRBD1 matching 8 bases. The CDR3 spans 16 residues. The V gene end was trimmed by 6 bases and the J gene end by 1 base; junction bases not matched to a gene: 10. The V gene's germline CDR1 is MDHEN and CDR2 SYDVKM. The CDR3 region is CASRHRQGIKNTEAFF. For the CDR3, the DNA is TGTGCCAGCAGGCATCGACAGGGGATTAAGAACACTGAAGCTTTCTTT.

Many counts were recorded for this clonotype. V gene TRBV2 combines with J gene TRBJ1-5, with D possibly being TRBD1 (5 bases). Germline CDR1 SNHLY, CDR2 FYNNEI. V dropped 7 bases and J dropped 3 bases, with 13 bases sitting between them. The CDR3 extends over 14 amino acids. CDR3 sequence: CASMGGAFNQPQHF. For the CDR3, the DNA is TGTGCCAGCATGGGCGGGGCTTTCAATCAGCCCCAGCATTTT.